This TCR beta chain came from a study of beta chain features in type 1 diabetes. This clone was found a few times. All of the isolated RNA was reverse transcribed, so expressed TCRB transcripts were sequenced. Here immunoSEQ multiplex PCR was the method, and the copy in TCRdb shows in-frame clones only, minus some. The sample holds 350,000 or so clones, 15% to 20% seen once. The CDR3 covers 14 residues. Germline V gene sequence: CDR1 SQVTM, CDR2 ANQGSEA. V lost 7 bases to trimming and J lost 5 bases; unmatched junction nucleotides: 7. What was sequenced was naive CD4+ T cells from blood. The chain has TRBV29-1 and TRBJ2-3, with 12 positions matching TRBD1. The TCR comes from a woman under 30 in good health. The CDR3 nucleotides read TGCAGCGGCGGGACAGGGGGCGGGAGAGATACGCAGTATTTT. Translated, it gives CSGGTGGGRDTQYF.